This record concerns one T cell receptor (beta chain) sequence. Method: immunoSEQ multiplex PCR; TCRdb's copy keeps in-frame clones and lacks some. The sample lists approximately 100,000 clones, 58% seen once, with 37% in the top ten. The data belong to a study of cytotoxic CD8 clonotypes in ibrutinib-treated CLL. Overall study context: After treatment lasting a median roughly 12 months, range 6 to 36, response samples were collected.

The V end lost 1 base, the J end lost 2 bases, and 12 bases lay between the germline ends. The CDR3 length is 15 residues. Germline V gene lookup returns CDR1 SGHTA and CDR2 FQGNSA. The chain employs TRBV7-2 and TRBJ2-7; D possibly uses TRBD1 or TRBD2 (6 bases each). Sequenced here: PBMCs, sampled after 24 months of ibrutinib treatment. This TCR came from a human donor with chronic lymphocytic leukemia. CDR3 nucleotides: TGTGCCAGCAGCTTAGTTGGGGGGCCTCCCTACGAGCAGTACTTC. Its protein is CASSLVGGPPYEQYF.